This TCR beta chain was recorded in a study of Tregs in tolerant kidney transplant recipients. Unstimulated regulatory T cells (CD4+CD25+CD127-), CD4+CD25- non-regulatory cells, CD4 and CD8 cells were FACS-sorted from thawed PBMCs. As regards this clone: What it binds is unknown.

Notes on the study in general: Expanding Tregs on activated donor B cells appeared to best identify donor-specific TCRbeta clones. Validation in larger populations is needed because few patients were studied.

The data were produced by immunoSEQ multiplex PCR, yet TCRdb's version contains in-frame clones alone and is incomplete. The profile shows 240,000 or so clones, about 80% of them singletons. This CDR3 is 16 amino acids long. Trimming left V 3 bases short and J 0 bases short, with 15 bases between. CDR1 SGHDN and CDR2 FVKESK come from the germline V gene. The sequence was collected from a human donor in good health. Sequencing used CD4+ T cells from blood. This sequence joins TRBV14 and TRBJ2-7, with TRBD2 as a possible D gene (6 bases). CDR3 region: CASSHVASVFSYEQYF. The DNA of the CDR3 is TGTGCCAGCAGCCACGTGGCTAGCGTCTTCTCCTACGAGCAGTACTTC.